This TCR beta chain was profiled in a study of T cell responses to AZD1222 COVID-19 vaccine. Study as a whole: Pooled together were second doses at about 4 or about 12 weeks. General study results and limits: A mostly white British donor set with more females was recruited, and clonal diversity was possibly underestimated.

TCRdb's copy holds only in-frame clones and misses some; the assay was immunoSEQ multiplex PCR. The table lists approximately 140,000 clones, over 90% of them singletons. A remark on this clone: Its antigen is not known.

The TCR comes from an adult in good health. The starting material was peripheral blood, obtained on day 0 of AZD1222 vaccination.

The CDR3, as DNA: TGTGCCAGCAGCCAAGGGGCTTCGAATGAGCAGTTCTTC. It codes for CASSQGASNEQFF. The rearrangement links TRBV3-1 (or the pseudogene TRBV3-2) to TRBJ2-1; D unclear. There are 13 residues in the CDR3. V was clipped by 1 base and J by 7 bases, with 8 bases between them. Germline V gene lookup returns CDR1 LGHDT and CDR2 YNNKEL (reference sequence).